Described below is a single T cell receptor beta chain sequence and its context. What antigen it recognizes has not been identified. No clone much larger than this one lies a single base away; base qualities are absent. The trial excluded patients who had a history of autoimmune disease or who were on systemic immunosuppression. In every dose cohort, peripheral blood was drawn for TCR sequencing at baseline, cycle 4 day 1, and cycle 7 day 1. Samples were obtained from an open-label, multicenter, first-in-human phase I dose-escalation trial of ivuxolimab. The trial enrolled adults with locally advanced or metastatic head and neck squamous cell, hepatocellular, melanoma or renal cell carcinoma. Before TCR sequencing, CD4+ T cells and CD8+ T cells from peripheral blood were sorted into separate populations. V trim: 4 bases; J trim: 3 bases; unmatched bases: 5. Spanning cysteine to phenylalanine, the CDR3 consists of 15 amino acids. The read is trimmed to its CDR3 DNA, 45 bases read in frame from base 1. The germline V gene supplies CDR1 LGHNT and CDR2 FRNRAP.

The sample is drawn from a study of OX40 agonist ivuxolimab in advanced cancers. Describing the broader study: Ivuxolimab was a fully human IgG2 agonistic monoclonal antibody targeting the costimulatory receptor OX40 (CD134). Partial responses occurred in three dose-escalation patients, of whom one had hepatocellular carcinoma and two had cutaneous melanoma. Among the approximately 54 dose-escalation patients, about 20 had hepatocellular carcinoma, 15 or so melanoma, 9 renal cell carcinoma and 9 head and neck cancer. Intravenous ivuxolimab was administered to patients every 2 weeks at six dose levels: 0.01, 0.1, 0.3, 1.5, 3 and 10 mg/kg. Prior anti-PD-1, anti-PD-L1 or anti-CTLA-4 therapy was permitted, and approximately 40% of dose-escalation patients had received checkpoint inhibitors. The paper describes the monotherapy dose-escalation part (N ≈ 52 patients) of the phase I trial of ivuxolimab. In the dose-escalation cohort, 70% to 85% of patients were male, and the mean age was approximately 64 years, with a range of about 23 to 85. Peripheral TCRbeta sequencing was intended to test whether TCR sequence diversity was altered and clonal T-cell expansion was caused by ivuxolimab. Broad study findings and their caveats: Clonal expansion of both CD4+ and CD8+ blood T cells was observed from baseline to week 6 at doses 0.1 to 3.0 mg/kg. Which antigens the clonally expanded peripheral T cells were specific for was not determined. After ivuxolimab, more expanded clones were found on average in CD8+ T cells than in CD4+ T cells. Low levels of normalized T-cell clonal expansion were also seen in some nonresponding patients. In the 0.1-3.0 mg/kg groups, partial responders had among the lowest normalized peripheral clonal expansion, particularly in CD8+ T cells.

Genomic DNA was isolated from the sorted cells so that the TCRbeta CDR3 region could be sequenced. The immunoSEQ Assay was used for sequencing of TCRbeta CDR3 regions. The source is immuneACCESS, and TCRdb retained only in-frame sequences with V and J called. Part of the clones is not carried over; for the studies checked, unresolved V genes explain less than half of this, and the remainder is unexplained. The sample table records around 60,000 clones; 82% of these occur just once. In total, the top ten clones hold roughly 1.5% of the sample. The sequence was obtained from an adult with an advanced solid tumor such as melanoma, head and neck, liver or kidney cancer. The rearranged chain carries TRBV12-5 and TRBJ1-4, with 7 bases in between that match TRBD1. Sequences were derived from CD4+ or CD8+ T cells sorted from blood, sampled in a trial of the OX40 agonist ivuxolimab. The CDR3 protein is CASGSRTGPNEKLFF. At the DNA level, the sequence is TGTGCTAGTGGTTCACGGACAGGTCCTAATGAAAAACTGTTTTTT.